This paragraph covers one TCR beta chain sequence. Germline V lookup: CDR1 SGHTA, CDR2 FQGNSA. The CDR3 sequence is 18 residues long. With 2 bases clipped from V and 1 base from J, the junction kept 5 bases outside the gene matches. This sample was included in a study of blood T cell repertoires in COVID-19. Methods used by the authors: Estimation of nucleated cell counts was performed using reference gene primer amplification. TCRdb's copy holds only in-frame clones and misses some; the assay was immunoSEQ multiplex PCR. The V and J calls and the clone size are those of that table, but D and trimming were determined from the DNA. Seen here are approximately 310,000 clones, around 87% observed once, and the top ten hold 1%.

Sequencing was performed on peripheral blood. The TCR comes from a man aged 50 or older with active or convalescent COVID-19. This chain joins TRBV7-2 and TRBJ2-3; 14 bases are shared with TRBD2. The CDR3 nucleotides are TGTGCCAGCAGCTTAAAGGGGACTAGCGGGGGCCGCACAGATACGCAGTATTTT. It yields the protein CASSLKGTSGGRTDTQYF.